One and the same sample provided the 3 T cell receptor beta chains below, sequenced in a study of cytomegalovirus exposure and HLA in healthy donors. Use of 60 Vbeta and 13 Jbeta primers characterized the PCR. The protocol was immunoSEQ multiplex PCR, while the TCRdb copy is restricted to in-frame clones and leaves out a portion. This table has approximately 100,000 clones, roughly 80% appearing once. The material sequenced was PBMCs. These receptors were taken from a man between 35 and 55 years old in good health and CMV-seronegative.

The genes are TRBV4-3 and TRBJ2-3; unclear D gene. The CDR3 loop spans 16 amino acids. Germline lookup yields CDR1 LGHNA and CDR2 YSLEER. Trimming removed 1 base from V and 0 bases from J, with 11 bases in between. CDR3 sequence: CASSQVGQASTDTQYF. DNA for the CDR3: TGCGCCAGCAGCCAAGTTGGGCAGGCAAGCACAGATACGCAGTATTTT.

The chain is built from TRBV9 and TRBJ2-3, with TRBD2 identical over 11 bases. CDR1 is SGDLS and CDR2 is YYNGEE in the germline V gene. The CDR3 sequence is 20 residues long. V was pared by 0 bases and J by 3 bases, with 15 bases of the junction left unmatched. The CDR3, as DNA: TGTGCCAGCAGCGTAGATCGCCCGACTAGCGGGGCTAGGGGGACAGATACGCAGTATTTT. Its protein product is CASSVDRPTSGARGTDTQYF. The full variable domain, in which reference TRBV9 and TRBJ2-3 provide the parts outside the CDR3, is DSGVTQTPKHLITATGQRVTLRCSPRSGDLSVYWYQQSLDQGLQFLIQYYNGEERAKGNILERFSAQQFPDLHSELNLSSLELGDSALYFCASSVDRPTSGARGTDTQYFGPGTRLTVL.

This clone was observed a single time. The chain joins TRBV4-2 to TRBJ2-4, with D possibly matching TRBD1 (5 bases). Germline values: CDR1 LGHNA, CDR2 YNFKEQ. The V end was cut by 1 base, the J end by 0 bases, with 16 bases between. The CDR3 has 18 residues. CDR3 nucleotides: TGTGCCAGCAGCCAAGGGGCCCCAGGGTTTCTAGCCAAAAACATTCAGTACTTC. As protein: CASSQGAPGFLAKNIQYF.